A single sample gave rise to the 20 T cell receptor beta chains below, sequenced in a study of T cells after yellow fever vaccination. Each CDR3 protein is one row after TCRdb ran MiXCR on the 5' RACE reads. The sample shows 29,000 or so distinct CDR3 sequences, 6% to 8% of them seen only once. The sequences come from PBMCs, either bulk or a sorted T-cell subset (CD4+, CD8+, memory, or dextramer-sorted; not recorded which), collected on the day of the yellow fever booster vaccination. Every receptor here comes from a man younger than 40 who received the YFV17D yellow fever vaccine.

This clonotype was picked up many times. This sequence joins TRBV6-5 and TRBJ1-2; maybe TRBD1 (6 bases). The CDR3 is made up of 13 amino acids. V lost 11 bases and J 5 bases, leaving 18 bases between the germline ends. CDR1 and CDR2 from the germline V gene are MNHEY and SVGAGI. DNA for the CDR3: TGTGCCGCTAAGCTGGGGGGCGGTTATGGCTACACCTTC. Translated: CAAKLGGGYGYTF.

This clonotype was picked up a small number of times. The rearrangement uses TRBV19 and TRBJ2-3; 8 bases align to TRBD1. Germline CDR1 and CDR2: LNHDA and SQIVND (reference sequence). The CDR3 covers 11 residues. With V trimmed by 6 bases and J by 9 bases, 2 bases remained unmatched. This chain's CDR3 is CASSGTGTQYF. The CDR3 coding sequence is TGTGCCAGTAGCGGGACAGGAACGCAGTATTTT.

The chain has TRBV6-6 and TRBJ1-5; 7 bases map to TRBD1. The ends lost 11 bases at V and 5 bases at J; junction bases unmatched: 6. The CDR3 has 12 residues. The germline V gene encodes CDR1 MNHNY and CDR2 SVGAGI (reference sequence). The CDR3 is CAVRDRDQPQHF. The CDR3 DNA is TGTGCCGTAAGGGACAGAGATCAGCCCCAGCATTTT.

The table lists this clonotype with many counts. The genes are TRBV19 and TRBJ1-2, with D uncertain. Germline V lookup: CDR1 LNHDA, CDR2 SQIVND (reference sequence). The CDR3 is 13 residues long. The V gene lost 7 bases and the J gene lost 5 bases, with 14 bases spanning the gap. Here the CDR3 reads CASTFGTEYGYTF. DNA for the CDR3: TGTGCCAGTACCTTCGGTACGGAGTATGGCTACACCTTC.

This clonotype has a count of ten or more. The chain couples TRBV4-3 to TRBJ1-6; unclear D gene. Trimming stripped 1 base from V and 7 bases from J, with 11 bases between. This CDR3 spans 15 amino acids. CDR1 is LGHNA and CDR2 is YSLEER in the germline V gene. The CDR3, as DNA: TGCGCCAGCAGCCAAGGGTTGGCAGTCAATTCACCCCTCCACTTT. Protein: CASSQGLAVNSPLHF.

Many counts were recorded for this clonotype. CDR3 bases: TGTGCCAGCAGCATCGCGGCAGACCTATCCTACGAGCAGTACTTC. It is translated as CASSIAADLSYEQYF. The rearrangement uses TRBV3-1 and TRBJ2-7; D uncertain. The V end was cut by 5 bases, the J end by 1 base, with 15 bases between. Germline CDR1 LGHDT, CDR2 YNNKEL (reference sequence). The length of the CDR3 is 15 residues.

This clonotype was observed at least ten times. This chain links TRBV10-3 with TRBJ2-7; 9 nucleotides match TRBD2. V shed 0 bases, J shed 2 bases, and the junction held 5 bases outside the gene matches. This CDR3 spans 16 amino acids. The germline V gene encodes CDR1 ENHRY and CDR2 SYGVKD. In DNA form, the CDR3 reads TGTGCCATCAGTGAGTCGAGACTAGCGGAGGCCTACGAGCAGTACTTC. It encodes CAISESRLAEAYEQYF.

By sample share, this clonotype is medium-sized. V and J are TRBV20-1 and TRBJ2-1; unclear D gene. Trimming removed 6 bases from V and 8 bases from J, with 23 bases in between. This CDR3 has 15 amino acids. The germline V gene encodes CDR1 DFQATT and CDR2 SNEGSKA (reference sequence). The CDR3 nucleotides are TGCAGTGCAGATAGTCCAGTTTACGCCTGGGATGAGCAGTTCTTC. As protein: CSADSPVYAWDEQFF.

The chain employs TRBV10-2 and TRBJ2-1, with D perhaps assigned TRBD1 or TRBD2 (7 bases each). Trimming stripped 3 bases from V and 6 bases from J, with 24 bases between. There are 18 residues in the CDR3. CDR1 and CDR2 (germline): WSHSY, SAAADI. The CDR3 protein is CASSDIPTTSRGFNEQFF. As DNA, the CDR3 is TGCGCCAGCAGTGATATCCCTACGACTAGCAGGGGGTTCAATGAGCAGTTCTTC.

This clonotype was seen repeatedly, ten times or more. This sequence joins TRBV12-3 or TRBV12-4 and TRBJ1-2; 7 bases fit TRBD1. CDR3 length equals 15 residues. Trimming at V came to 1 base and at J to 8 bases, leaving 10 bases not matched to a gene. The CDR3 region is CASSLGPDRALGYTF. In DNA form, the CDR3 reads TGTGCCAGCAGTTTAGGCCCCGACAGGGCGCTCGGCTACACCTTC.

Ten or more counts support this clonotype. V usage is TRBV11-2 and J usage is TRBJ1-5, with D unclear. CDR3 size: 16 residues. Germline V gene sequence: CDR1 SGHAT, CDR2 FQNNGV. The V end lost 0 bases, the J end lost 2 bases, and 11 bases lay between the germline ends. As DNA, the CDR3 is TGTGCCAGCAGCTTAGACTCTTCCCCCGGCAATCAGCCCCAGCATTTT. Translation: CASSLDSSPGNQPQHF.

At least ten counts were recorded for this clonotype. The chain carries TRBV5-1 and TRBJ2-1; 11 bases align to TRBD2. The CDR3 loop spans 16 amino acids. The germline V gene has CDR1 SGHRS and CDR2 YFSETQ. J was trimmed by 0 bases and V by 7 bases; bases with no gene match: 6. CDR3 sequence reads: CASGRLAGSSYNEQFF. CDR3 sequence (DNA): TGCGCCAGCGGCAGACTAGCGGGGAGCTCCTACAATGAGCAGTTCTTC.

The V call is TRBV7-9, the J call TRBJ1-2; no definite D call. The CDR3 extends over 14 amino acids. Germline-derived CDR1 and CDR2 are SEHNR and FQNEAQ (reference sequence). V was pared by 0 bases and J by 5 bases, with 10 bases between. CDR3 amino acids: CASSLAREPYGYTF. DNA for the CDR3: TGTGCCAGCAGCTTAGCGCGGGAGCCTTATGGCTACACCTTC.

This clonotype was counted many times. The chain links TRBV28 to TRBJ1-3; D gene unclear. Trimming stripped 10 bases from V and 4 bases from J, with 8 bases between. This CDR3 region has 11 residues. CDR1 and CDR2 from the germline V gene are MDHEN and SYDVKM. DNA for the CDR3: TGTGCCACTTTGGGGGGAAACACCATATATTTT. Translating it yields CATLGGNTIYF.

The table lists this clonotype with a few counts. CDR3: CASSFGLGEQFF. The CDR3 region has the DNA TGTGCCAGCAGTTTTGGCCTCGGGGAGCAGTTCTTC. The J gene is TRBJ2-1, the V gene TRBV27; D gene unclear. Trimming stripped 3 bases from V and 10 bases from J, with 10 bases between. The CDR3 is 12 residues long. The germline V gene has CDR1 MNHEY and CDR2 SMNVEV (reference sequence).

The chain uses TRBV10-2 and TRBJ2-1, with 12 bases lining up with TRBD1. Looked up from germline, CDR1 is WSHSY and CDR2 is SAAADI. J gave up 8 bases and V 8 bases, and 10 bases lay outside the gene matches. CDR3 length equals 15 residues. CDR3 residues: CASRDRGQGSDEQFF. The DNA for the CDR3 is TGCGCCAGCCGGGACAGGGGGCAGGGTAGCGATGAGCAGTTCTTC.

In this sample, this clonotype turned up many times. V is TRBV3-1 and J is TRBJ2-4; weak D call: TRBD1 (5 bases). This CDR3 is 13 amino acids long. The V end was cut by 3 bases, the J end by 6 bases, with 9 bases between. CDR1 and CDR2 (germline): LGHDT, YNNKEL (reference sequence). This CDR3 is CASSQGQGNIQYF. CDR3 sequence (DNA): TGTGCCAGCAGCCAGGGGCAGGGAAACATTCAGTACTTC.

This clonotype has ten or more counts. The J gene is TRBJ2-2, the V gene TRBV11-2; 8 nucleotides line up with TRBD1. The length of the CDR3 is 14 residues. Per the germline V gene, CDR1 is SGHAT and CDR2 is FQNNGV. Trimming at V came to 3 bases and at J to 7 bases, leaving 4 bases not matched to a gene. The CDR3 spells CASSFAGGYGELFF. The CDR3 region has the DNA TGTGCCAGCAGCTTCGCAGGGGGCTACGGGGAGCTGTTTTTT.

Concerning this clonotype itself: A read error is possible here, since a much larger clone lies one base away. V usage is TRBV29-1 and J usage is TRBJ2-3; D gene ambiguous. The CDR3 loop spans 14 amino acids. Per germline, CDR1 SQVTM and CDR2 ANQGSEA. V was trimmed by 7 bases and J by 0 bases, leaving 14 bases between them. The CDR3: CSASLAGSTDTQYF. CDR3 bases: TGCAGCGCGAGCCTGGCAGGTAGCACAGATACGCAGTATTTT.

This clonotype was seen a handful of times. The J gene is TRBJ1-2, the V gene TRBV15, with D possibly being TRBD1 (6 bases). The germline V gene encodes CDR1 LNHNV and CDR2 YYDKDF (reference sequence). The CDR3 has 15 amino acids. V lost 1 base and J 4 bases, leaving 13 bases between the germline ends. CDR3 coding DNA: TGTGCCACCAGCAGAGTTTTGGACAGTGCCTATGGCTACACCTTC. It encodes CATSRVLDSAYGYTF.